The 21 T cell receptor beta chains given below trace back to one sample, sequenced in a study of T cell repertoires in cytomegalovirus infection. TCRdb re-called the reads through MiXCR, storing one row per CDR3 protein. The sample contains 490,000 or so distinct CDR3 sequences, approximately 10% of which appear only once. Sequencing was performed on PBMCs. The origin of the receptors is a human donor in good health (CMV status not recorded). Some clones in this sample may be carry-over from other donors' samples.

In its sample, this clonotype was seen many times. The chain recombines TRBV7-2 with TRBJ2-7; 8 bases line up with TRBD2. The germline gives CDR1 SGHTA, CDR2 FQGNSA. The J segment lost 2 bases and the V segment lost 2 bases, leaving 8 bases of the junction unmatched. This CDR3 is built from 16 residues. The CDR3 loop is CASSLKGAGDPYEQYF. In DNA form, the CDR3 reads TGTGCCAGCAGCTTAAAAGGAGCGGGAGACCCCTACGAGCAGTACTTC.

This clonotype was counted between two and nine times. The V call is TRBV2, the J call TRBJ2-1; TRBD1 matches 8 bases. After removal of 3 bases from V and 7 bases from J, the junction contained 17 bases not matched to a gene. Germline V gene data show CDR1 as SNHLY and CDR2 as FYNNEI. This CDR3 is 18 amino acids long. The CDR3 sequence: CASSEGFGSETGVNEQFF. The CDR3 DNA reads as TGTGCCAGCAGTGAGGGTTTTGGGTCAGAGACAGGGGTAAATGAGCAGTTCTTC.

This clonotype was seen at least ten times. The chain carries TRBV12-5 and TRBJ2-2; no reliable D call. CDR1 is LGHNT, CDR2 FRNRAP, per germline. Trimming pared 0 bases from V and 3 bases from J, leaving 11 bases between. This CDR3 contains 16 residues. DNA of the CDR3: TGTGCTAGTGGTTTGGTACTAAGCACCGACACCGGGGAGCTGTTTTTT. Its protein product is CASGLVLSTDTGELFF.

As regards this clonotype: This sequence may be a read error, since a much larger clone differs from it by one base. The rearrangement joins TRBV20-1 to TRBJ2-7, with TRBD2 matching over 10 bases. The germline CDR1 and CDR2 sequences are DFQATT and SNEGSKA (reference sequence). The length of the CDR3 is 15 residues. In nucleotides, the CDR3 is TGCGGTGCTAGAGGGCCTAGCGGGAGTGCCTACGAGCAGTACTTC. Protein product: CGARGPSGSAYEQYF.

This chain joins TRBV5-1 and TRBJ1-5; TRBD1 might be the D (6 bases). Germline-derived CDR1 and CDR2 are SGHRS and YFSETQ. V lost 3 bases and J 4 bases, leaving 11 bases between the germline ends. The CDR3 loop spans 14 amino acids. The CDR3 region has the DNA TGCGCCAGCAGCTACGGACAGCCTAATCAGCCCCAGCATTTT. This encodes CASSYGQPNQPQHF.

In this sample, this clonotype turned up many times. This chain uses TRBV7-9 with TRBJ2-7; weak D call: TRBD2 (8 bases). The CDR3 totals 15 residues. From germline, CDR1 is SEHNR and CDR2 FQNEAQ (reference sequence). Between the trimmed V and J ends, which lost 5 bases and 0 bases, there was a span of 14 bases. The CDR3 DNA reads TGTGCCAGCAGCGGGGACAGCGGGAGCTCCTACGAGCAGTACTTC. Translated: CASSGDSGSSYEQYF.

This clonotype has only a few counts. The chain is built from TRBV19 and TRBJ1-1, with D possibly matching TRBD1 (6 bases). Trimming cost V 10 bases and J 1 base, with 16 bases left between them. There are 14 residues in the CDR3. Looked up from germline, CDR1 is LNHDA and CDR2 is SQIVND (reference sequence). The CDR3 DNA follows: TGTGCCACCCGCCAGGGACAATCGAACACTGAAGCTTTCTTT. Residues: CATRQGQSNTEAFF.

This clonotype came up many times. This rearrangement joins TRBV27 to TRBJ2-1; 8 nucleotides agree with TRBD2. CDR1 is MNHEY, CDR2 SMNVEV, per germline (reference sequence). The V segment lost 8 bases and the J segment 6 bases; nucleotides outside the gene matches: 9. This CDR3 comprises 14 residues. CDR3 bases: TGTGCCAGCCGTACTAGCGGCCACGCCAATGAGCAGTTCTTC. It encodes CASRTSGHANEQFF.

This clonotype was found many times. The chain joins TRBV10-3 to TRBJ1-3; D is unresolved. Germline loops: CDR1 ENHRY, CDR2 SYGVKD. This CDR3 comprises 14 residues. Trimming left V 0 bases short and J 5 bases short, with 8 bases between. CDR3: CAISESGKRNTIYF. The CDR3 DNA follows: TGTGCCATCAGTGAGTCCGGGAAAAGAAACACCATATATTTT.

Comment on this clonotype: A much larger clone differs by one base, so this may be a read error. This CDR3 reads CASSPFQGNTEAFF. The CDR3 DNA reads as TGTGCCAGCAGCCCATTCCAGGGGAACACTGAAGCTTTCTTT. This chain connects TRBV9 to TRBJ1-1; weak D call: TRBD1 (5 bases). Trimming cost V 4 bases and J 1 base, with 11 bases left between them. The CDR3 length is 14 residues. Germline values: CDR1 SGDLS, CDR2 YYNGEE.

This clonotype was counted many times. This sequence joins TRBV12-3 or TRBV12-4 and TRBJ1-1; 9 bases align to TRBD1. The length of the CDR3 is 14 residues. The junction had 5 bases not matched to a gene; V was cut back by 7 bases and J by 2 bases. The CDR3 reads CASTRDRVNTEAFF. CDR3 sequence (DNA): TGTGCCAGCACCCGGGACAGGGTTAACACTGAAGCTTTCTTT.

This clonotype was seen more than once but under ten times. The chain carries TRBV10-1 and TRBJ1-1; D is possibly TRBD1 (5 bases). CDR3 length: 15 amino acids. The V end lost 5 bases, the J end lost 3 bases, and 16 bases lay between the germline ends. The germline CDR1 and CDR2 sequences are WNHNN and SYGVQD (reference sequence). In DNA form, the CDR3 reads TGCGCCAGCAGTTTCTCGACAGAGGGGTACACTGAAGCTTTCTTT. Protein sequence: CASSFSTEGYTEAFF.

This clonotype was found a few times. The chain links TRBV13 to TRBJ2-6, with 7 nucleotides matching TRBD1. V was clipped by 5 bases and J by 0 bases; unmatched bases: 7. The CDR3 runs to 17 residues. Germline V gene sequence: CDR1 PRHDT, CDR2 FYEKMQ (reference sequence). CDR3 in DNA: TGTGCCAGCAGCGGGTACCGGGACAGCTCTGGGGCCAACGTCCTGACTTTC. This gives the protein CASSGYRDSSGANVLTF.

The chain couples TRBV2 to TRBJ2-3; TRBD1 aligns across 7 bases. Losses at the gene ends were 7 bases for V and 1 base for J; bases not matched to a gene: 8. This CDR3 is 15 amino acids long. Germline V lookup: CDR1 SNHLY, CDR2 FYNNEI. The CDR3 coding sequence is TGTGCCAGCACCCCGGGACAGAGGGGCACAGATACGCAGTATTTT. Its translation: CASTPGQRGTDTQYF.

This clonotype has a count of ten or more. The chain links TRBV6-1 to TRBJ2-5; no firm D call. This CDR3 has 14 amino acids. Germline CDR1 reads MNHNS; CDR2 reads SASEGT. V lost 1 base and J 5 bases, leaving 11 bases between the germline ends. The CDR3 spells CASSEDEPWETQYF. The CDR3 DNA sequence: TGTGCCAGCAGTGAAGATGAACCATGGGAGACCCAGTACTTC.

The chain is built from TRBV7-9 and TRBJ1-1; 9 nucleotides line up with TRBD1. V was clipped by 4 bases and J by 8 bases; unmatched bases: 5. The CDR3 runs 13 residues. CDR1 is SEHNR and CDR2 is FQNEAQ in the germline V gene (reference sequence). In nucleotides, the CDR3 is TGTGCCAGCAGCTCTGGACAGGGGATCGAAGCTTTCTTT. Its translation is CASSSGQGIEAFF.

This clonotype was recorded only once. A much bigger clone sits one base away, suggesting this may be a read error. The chain joins TRBV12-3 or TRBV12-4 to TRBJ2-1; 9 bases line up with TRBD1. The CDR3 spans 14 residues. CDR3 coding DNA: TGTGTCAGCAGTGCGAGGACAGGGGACAATGAGCAGTTCTTC. Translation gives CVSSARTGDNEQFF.

Only a few counts were recorded for this clonotype. The chain employs TRBV5-1 and TRBJ2-1; possible D gene TRBD1, 5 bases. Germline CDR1 reads SGHRS; CDR2 reads YFSETQ. The germline V and J ends were trimmed by 0 bases and 6 bases, with 10 bases remaining between them. This CDR3 region has 14 residues. The CDR3 region is CASSLARQGNEQFF. The CDR3 DNA reads as TGCGCCAGCAGCTTGGCCCGGCAGGGCAATGAGCAGTTCTTC. Full variable domain (rest looked up from reference TRBV5-1 and TRBJ2-1): KAGVTQTPRYLIKTRGQQVTLSCSPISGHRSVSWYQQTPGQGLQFLFEYFSETQRNKGNFPGRFSGRQFSNSRSEMNVSTLELGDSALYLCASSLARQGNEQFFGPGTRLTVL.

The sample holds many counts of this clonotype. The chain couples TRBV7-8 to TRBJ2-5; possibly TRBD1 or TRBD2 for D (5 bases each). The germline V gene encodes CDR1 SGHVS and CDR2 FQNEAQ. The CDR3 is 16 amino acids. With 5 bases removed from V and 4 bases from J, the gap between germline ends came to 20 bases. The CDR3 DNA reads as TGTGCCAGCAGCAACTCCCGGGGCTCGAAGGGAGAGACCCAGTACTTC. It translates to CASSNSRGSKGETQYF.

This clonotype was counted many times. The V and J genes are TRBV2 and TRBJ2-7; D remains unclear. This CDR3 has 16 amino acids. The ends were cut back, 2 bases at V and 3 bases at J, with 17 bases in the middle. CDR1 and CDR2 (germline): SNHLY, FYNNEI. In DNA, the CDR3 is TGTGCCAGCAGTGAATCGGAAGGGCAGGTAGACTACGAGCAGTACTTC. Translation: CASSESEGQVDYEQYF.

This clonotype has just a few counts. This chain uses TRBV25-1 with TRBJ1-4, with D tentatively TRBD1 (5 bases). The CDR3 extends over 15 amino acids. The V end was cut by 2 bases, the J end by 4 bases, with 11 bases between. Germline V gene lookup returns CDR1 MGHDK and CDR2 SYGVNS. The CDR3 spells CASSEPRDRNEKLFF. The CDR3 nucleotides read TGTGCCAGCAGTGAACCACGGGACCGTAATGAAAAACTGTTTTTT. Complete variable domain (other parts from reference TRBV25-1 and TRBJ1-4): EADIYQTPRYLVIGTGKKITLECSQTMGHDKMYWYQQDPGMELHLIHYSYGVNSTEKGDLSSESTVSRIRTEHFPLTLESARPSHTSQYLCASSEPRDRNEKLFFGSGTQLSVL.